This T cell receptor (beta chain) derives from a study of CD8 T cells in Susac syndrome. TCR beta sequences were obtained from blood CD8+ and CD4+ T cells. An input of 0.5 to 1 ug of RNA was subjected to reverse transcription using random hexamers. TCRdb analysed the immunoSEQ multiplex PCR reads with MiXCR anew, one entry per CDR3 protein. The profile shows about 85,000 distinct CDR3 sequences, approximately 95% of them singletons. This sequence was found in a human donor with Susac syndrome. Sequenced input: CD8+ T cells from PBMCs.

CDR3 sequence (DNA): TGCGCCAGCAGCCAAGATAGAGCGGGCTATGGCTACACCTTC. This translates into CASSQDRAGYGYTF. The chain uses TRBV4-3 and TRBJ1-2, with D uncertain. This CDR3 is 14 amino acids long. CDR1 is LGHNA and CDR2 is YSLEER in the germline V gene. V lost 0 bases and J lost 4, with 9 bases in between.